This paragraph reports one TCR beta chain. What this receptor recognizes is not known. Base qualities are not at hand, and no much larger clone is one base apart. Measured from the cysteine to the phenylalanine, the CDR3 is 13 residues long. Only CDR3 DNA is held: 39 bases, read in frame from base 1. After removal of 3 bases from V and 6 bases from J, the junction retains 4 bases not matched to a gene. Sequences LNHNV (CDR1) and YYDKDF (CDR2) are obtained from the germline V gene (reference sequence). This record belongs to a study of T cell changes during pregnancy in multiple sclerosis (dated by TCRdb to the late 2010s). About the full investigation: In women with multiple sclerosis, the researchers looked at how the T cell repertoire shifted as pregnancy progressed.

Library generation was performed with the immunoSEQ multiplex PCR assay. TCRdb's version of the immuneACCESS table is confined to in-frame rearrangements and falls short of the full clone set. An unresolved V gene accounts for under half of the shortfall where checked; the remainder is of unknown origin. The sample includes about 59,000 clones, with about 94% observed a single time. The ten largest make up about 2.6% of the sample. This TCR derives from a female donor with multiple sclerosis, enrolled in a pregnancy study. This specimen consisted of CD8+ T cells from peripheral blood mononuclear cells, obtained in the third trimester of pregnancy. The chain couples TRBV15 to TRBJ1-1, and TRBD1 matches 7 of the central bases. The CDR3 reads as follows: CATSRTGYPEAFF. DNA sequence: TGTGCCACCAGCAGGACAGGGTACCCTGAAGCTTTCTTT.